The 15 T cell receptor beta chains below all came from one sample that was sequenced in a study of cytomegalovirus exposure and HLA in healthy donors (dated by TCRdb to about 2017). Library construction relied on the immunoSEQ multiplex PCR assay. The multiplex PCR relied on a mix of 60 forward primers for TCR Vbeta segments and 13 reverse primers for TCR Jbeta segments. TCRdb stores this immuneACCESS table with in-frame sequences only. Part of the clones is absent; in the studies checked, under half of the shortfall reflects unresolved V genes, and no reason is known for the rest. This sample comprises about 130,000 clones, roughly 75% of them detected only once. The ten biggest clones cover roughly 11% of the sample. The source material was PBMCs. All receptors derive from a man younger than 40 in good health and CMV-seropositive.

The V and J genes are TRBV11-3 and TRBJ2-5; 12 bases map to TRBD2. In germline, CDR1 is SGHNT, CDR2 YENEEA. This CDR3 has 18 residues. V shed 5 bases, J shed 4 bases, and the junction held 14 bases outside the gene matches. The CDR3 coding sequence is TGTGCCAGCAGCCCGGGGGGGCTAGCGGGAGGGCGGGGAGAGACCCAGTACTTC. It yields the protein CASSPGGLAGGRGETQYF.

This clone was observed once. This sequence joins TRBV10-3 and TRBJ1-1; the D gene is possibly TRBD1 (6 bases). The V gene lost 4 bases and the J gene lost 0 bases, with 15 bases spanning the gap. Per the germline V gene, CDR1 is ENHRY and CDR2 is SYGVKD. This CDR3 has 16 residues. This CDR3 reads CAISGGSGGLNTEAFF. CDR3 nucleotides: TGTGCCATCAGTGGGGGTTCGGGGGGCCTGAACACTGAAGCTTTCTTT.

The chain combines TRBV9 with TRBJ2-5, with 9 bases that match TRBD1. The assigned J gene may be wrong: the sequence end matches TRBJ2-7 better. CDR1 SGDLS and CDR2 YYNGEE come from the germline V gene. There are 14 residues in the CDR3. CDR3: CASSYRDRDYEQYF. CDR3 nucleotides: TGTGCCAGCAGCTACCGGGACAGGGACTACGAGCAGTACTTC.

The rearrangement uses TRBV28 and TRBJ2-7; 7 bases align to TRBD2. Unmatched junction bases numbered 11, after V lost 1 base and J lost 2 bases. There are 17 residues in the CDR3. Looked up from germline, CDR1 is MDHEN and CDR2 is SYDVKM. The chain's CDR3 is CASSLLSETGGPYEQYF. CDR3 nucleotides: TGTGCCAGCAGTTTATTATCAGAGACGGGAGGCCCCTACGAGCAGTACTTC.

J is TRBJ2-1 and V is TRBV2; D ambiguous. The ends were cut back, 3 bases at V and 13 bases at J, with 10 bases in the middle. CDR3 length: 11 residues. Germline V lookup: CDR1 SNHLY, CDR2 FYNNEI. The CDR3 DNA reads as TGTGCCAGCAGTGACGAGGCCGGACAGTTCTTC. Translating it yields CASSDEAGQFF. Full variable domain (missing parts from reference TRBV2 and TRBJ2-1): EPEVTQTPSHQVTQMGQEVILRCVPISNHLYFYWYRQILGQKVEFLVSFYNNEISEKSEIFDDQFSVERPDGSNFTLKIRSTKLEDSAMYFCASSDEAGQFFGPGTRLTVL.

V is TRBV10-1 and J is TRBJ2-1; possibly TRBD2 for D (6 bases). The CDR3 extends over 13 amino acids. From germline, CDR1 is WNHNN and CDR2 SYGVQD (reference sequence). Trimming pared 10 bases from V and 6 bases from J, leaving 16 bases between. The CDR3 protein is CAIPRLVGNEQFF. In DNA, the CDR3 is TGCGCCATCCCAAGACTAGTAGGCAATGAGCAGTTCTTC.

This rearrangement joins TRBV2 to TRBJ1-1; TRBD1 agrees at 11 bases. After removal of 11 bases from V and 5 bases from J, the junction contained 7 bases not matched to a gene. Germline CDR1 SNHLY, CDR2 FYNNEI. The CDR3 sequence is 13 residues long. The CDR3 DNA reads TGTGCCGGTAAAGGACAGGGGGCGACTGAAGCTTTCTTT. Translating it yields CAGKGQGATEAFF.

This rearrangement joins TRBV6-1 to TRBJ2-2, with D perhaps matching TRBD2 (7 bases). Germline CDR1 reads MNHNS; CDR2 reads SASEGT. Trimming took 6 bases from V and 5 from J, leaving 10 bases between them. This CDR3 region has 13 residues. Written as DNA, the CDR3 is TGTGCCAGCAGCAGGGGAGGGACCGGGGAGCTGTTTTTT. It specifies CASSRGGTGELFF.

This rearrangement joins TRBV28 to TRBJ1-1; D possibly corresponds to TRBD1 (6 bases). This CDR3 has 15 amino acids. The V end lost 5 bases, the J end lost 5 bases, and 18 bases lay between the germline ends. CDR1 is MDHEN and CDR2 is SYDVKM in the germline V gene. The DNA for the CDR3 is TGTGCCAGCAGTCCTAAGAAGGGGGTACGGACTGAAGCTTTCTTT. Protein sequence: CASSPKKGVRTEAFF.

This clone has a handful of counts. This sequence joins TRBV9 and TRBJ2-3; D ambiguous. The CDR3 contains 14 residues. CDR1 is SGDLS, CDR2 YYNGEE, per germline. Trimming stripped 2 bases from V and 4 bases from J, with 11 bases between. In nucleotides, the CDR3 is TGTGCCAGCAGCGTTGGTTCGAGCGCAGATACGCAGTATTTT. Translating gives CASSVGSSADTQYF.

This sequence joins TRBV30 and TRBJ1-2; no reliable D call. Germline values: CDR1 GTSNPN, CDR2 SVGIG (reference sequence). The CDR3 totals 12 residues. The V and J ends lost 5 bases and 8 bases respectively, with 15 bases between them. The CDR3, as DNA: TGTGCCTGGGGGGAGCCCGGCGGGGGCTACACCTTC. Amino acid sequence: CAWGEPGGGYTF.

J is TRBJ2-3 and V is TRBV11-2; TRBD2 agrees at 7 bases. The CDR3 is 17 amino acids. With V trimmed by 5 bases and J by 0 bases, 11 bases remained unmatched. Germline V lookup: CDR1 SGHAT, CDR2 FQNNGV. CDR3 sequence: CASSPPAREDSTDTQYF. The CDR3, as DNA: TGTGCCAGCAGCCCCCCCGCTCGGGAGGATAGCACAGATACGCAGTATTTT. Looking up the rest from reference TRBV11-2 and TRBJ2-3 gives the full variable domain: EAGVAQSPRYKIIEKRQSVAFWCNPISGHATLYWYQQILGQGPKLLIQFQNNGVVDDSQLPKDRFSAERLKGVDSTLKIQPAKLEDSAVYLCASSPPAREDSTDTQYFGPGTRLTVL.

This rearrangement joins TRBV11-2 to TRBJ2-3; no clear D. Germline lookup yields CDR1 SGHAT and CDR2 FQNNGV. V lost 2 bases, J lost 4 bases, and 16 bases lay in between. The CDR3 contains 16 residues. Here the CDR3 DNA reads TGTGCCAGCAGCTTACTATTAAATGGCGGAGCAGATACGCAGTATTTT. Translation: CASSLLLNGGADTQYF.

The CDR3, as DNA: TGTGCCAGCTCCCCGACAGGGTCGTCCTACAATGAGCAGTTCTTC. Protein product: CASSPTGSSYNEQFF. The chain links TRBV18 to TRBJ2-1, with 7 positions matching TRBD1. Germline lookup yields CDR1 KGHSH and CDR2 LQKENI. This CDR3 comprises 15 residues. The trim removed 6 bases at V and 1 base at J, leaving 6 bases unmatched. The whole variable domain, filled in from reference TRBV18 and TRBJ2-1, reads NAGVMQNPRHLVRRRGQEARLRCSPMKGHSHVYWYRQLPEEGLKFMVYLQKENIIDESGMPKERFSAEFPKEGPSILRIQQVVRGDSAAYFCASSPTGSSYNEQFFGPGTRLTVL.

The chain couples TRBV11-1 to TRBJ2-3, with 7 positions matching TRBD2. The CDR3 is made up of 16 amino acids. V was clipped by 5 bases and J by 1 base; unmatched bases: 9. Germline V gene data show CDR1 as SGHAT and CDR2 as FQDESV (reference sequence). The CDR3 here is CASSPYTLAGTDTQYF. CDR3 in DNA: TGTGCCAGCAGCCCCTACACCCTAGCGGGCACAGATACGCAGTATTTT.